Described below is a single T cell receptor (beta chain) sequence and its context. In the authors' workflow: Estimation of nucleated cell counts was performed using reference gene primer amplification. Generated by immunoSEQ multiplex PCR, the TCRdb table keeps only in-frame clones and is missing some. The DNA was the basis for D and trimming; V, J and clone size are from that table. The sample holds about 20,000 clones, more than 90% seen once. The sample originates from a study of blood T cell repertoires in COVID-19. Study background: Samples came from the United States, Italy and Spain, spanning acute and convalescent COVID-19. Sample material is recorded as cDNA or gDNA derived from T cells, B-cell-depleted T cells, or PBMCs.

The CDR3 totals 15 residues. The germline V gene has CDR1 ENHRY and CDR2 SYGVKD. V was clipped by 10 bases and J by 3 bases, with 18 bases between them. The chain couples TRBV10-3 to TRBJ2-2, with TRBD1 as a possible D gene (5 bases). The sequence came from a man aged 65 to 85 with active COVID-19. Source material: peripheral blood. CDR3 bases: TGTGCCACGACCCCTGACAGAGGATACACCGGGGAGCTGTTTTTT. Translated: CATTPDRGYTGELFF.